Following are 23 T cell receptor beta chains from one sample sequenced in a study of OX40 agonist ivuxolimab in advanced cancers. Profiled with immunoSEQ multiplex PCR; TCRdb holds only in-frame clones, not every one. This table holds some 60,000 clones, about nine tenths found once. Specimen: CD4+ or CD8+ T cells sorted from blood, collected in a trial of the OX40 agonist ivuxolimab. These receptors were collected from an adult with an advanced solid tumor such as melanoma, head and neck, liver or kidney cancer.

This chain uses TRBV7-9 with TRBJ2-2, with 11 bases aligning to TRBD2. CDR1 and CDR2 (germline): SEHNR, FQNEAQ (reference sequence). With 4 bases clipped from V and 0 bases from J, the junction kept 4 bases outside the gene matches. This CDR3 comprises 17 residues. The CDR3 DNA is TGTGCCAGCAGCTCTATGGGACTAGCGGCGAACACCGGGGAGCTGTTTTTT. Encoded protein: CASSSMGLAANTGELFF.

The chain links TRBV4-2 to TRBJ2-1; 11 bases are shared with TRBD2. The CDR3 spans 17 residues. V lost 3 bases, J lost 7 bases, and 11 bases stayed unmatched. The germline gives CDR1 LGHNA, CDR2 YNFKEQ. The CDR3 sequence is CASSQTFLTSGVNEQFF. The DNA of the CDR3 is TGTGCCAGCAGCCAGACCTTCCTGACTAGCGGGGTGAATGAGCAGTTCTTC.

V and J are TRBV7-6 and TRBJ2-7, with 8 bases matching TRBD2. Trimming took 6 bases from V and 2 from J; bases not matched to a gene: 9. CDR1 is SGHVS and CDR2 is FNYEAQ in the germline V gene. The CDR3 sequence is 15 residues long. CDR3 in DNA: TGTGCCAGCAGAACGGCGGGACTAGATCCCTACGAGCAGTACTTC. Its protein product is CASRTAGLDPYEQYF.

The chain is built from TRBV21-1 and TRBJ2-7; TRBD2, the table's D call, was not compared with the DNA. TRBV21-1 is labeled a pseudogene. The length of the CDR3 is 14 residues. The CDR3 DNA follows: TGTGCCAGCAGCACACTAGCGGATCCCTACGAGCAGTACTTC. Translated: CASSTLADPYEQYF.

The chain uses TRBV4-3 and TRBJ2-7, with TRBD2 as a possible D gene (6 bases). Germline loops: CDR1 LGHNA, CDR2 YSLEER. V was clipped by 0 bases and J by 4 bases, with 13 bases between them. This CDR3 is built from 15 residues. CDR3: CASSQEGGFGYEQYF. The CDR3 region has the DNA TGCGCCAGCAGCCAAGAAGGAGGGTTCGGGTACGAGCAGTACTTC.

The table lists this clone with a count of one. J is TRBJ2-7 and V is TRBV21-1; the table's TRBD1 call for D was not verified on the DNA. TRBV21-1 is deemed a pseudogene. The CDR3 sequence is 12 residues long. The CDR3 sequence: CASSKGTGEQYF. For the CDR3, the DNA is TGTGCCAGCAGCAAAGGGACAGGGGAGCAGTACTTC.

The rearrangement joins TRBV11-2 to TRBJ2-1; TRBD2 might be the D (6 bases). The ends were cut back, 1 base at V and 9 bases at J, with 16 bases in the middle. This CDR3 comprises 15 residues. Germline V lookup: CDR1 SGHAT, CDR2 FQNNGV. CDR3 protein: CASSLAASAFGEQFF. CDR3 coding DNA: TGTGCCAGCAGCTTAGCAGCTAGCGCCTTCGGTGAGCAGTTCTTC.

The chain combines TRBV5-5 with TRBJ2-2; TRBD1 might be the D (6 bases). The germline CDR1 and CDR2 sequences are SGHKS and YYEKEE (reference sequence). This CDR3 contains 16 residues. V was clipped by 4 bases and J by 4 bases, with 17 bases between them. The CDR3 DNA follows: TGTGCCAGCAGCCCCTGGCTGGGGGCTGGCACCGGGGAGCTGTTTTTT. This codes for CASSPWLGAGTGELFF.

The chain joins TRBV5-5 to TRBJ2-7; D not resolved. In germline, CDR1 is SGHKS, CDR2 YYEKEE (reference sequence). The V end was cut by 2 bases, the J end by 4 bases, with 13 bases between. The CDR3 runs to 14 residues. The CDR3: CASSLARGFYEQYF. The CDR3 nucleotides are TGTGCCAGCAGCTTAGCCCGAGGATTTTACGAGCAGTACTTC.

The chain joins TRBV5-6 to TRBJ1-5; D is ambiguous. The CDR3 spans 14 residues. Trimming shortened V by 4 bases and J by 4 bases, and 12 bases separated the two germline ends. CDR1 and CDR2 (germline): SGHDT, YYEEEE. As DNA, the CDR3 is TGTGCCAGCAGCCTCTCCGTGGAAAATCAGCCCCAGCATTTT. Translated, it gives CASSLSVENQPQHF.

The chain is built from TRBV13 and TRBJ2-5; TRBD2 is a possible D gene (5 bases). CDR1 and CDR2 from the germline V gene are PRHDT and FYEKMQ (reference sequence). Trimming stripped 3 bases from V and 5 bases from J, with 16 bases between. The CDR3 consists of 15 residues. The CDR3 sequence: CASSLRLEGRETQYF. The CDR3 DNA is TGTGCCAGCAGCTTGCGGCTAGAGGGCCGGGAGACCCAGTACTTC.

The chain links TRBV5-1 to TRBJ1-1; 8 bases align to TRBD1. J was trimmed by 5 bases and V by 6 bases; bases with no gene match: 9. The CDR3 runs 14 residues. Germline V gene sequence: CDR1 SGHRS, CDR2 YFSETQ. Here the CDR3 DNA reads TGCGCCAGCAACACCTGGACAGGGCAGACTGAAGCTTTCTTT. Protein sequence: CASNTWTGQTEAFF.

The V call is TRBV11-3, the J call TRBJ1-4; D remains unclear. Germline CDR1 reads SGHNT; CDR2 reads YENEEA. This CDR3 spans 16 amino acids. The V and J ends lost 1 base and 7 bases respectively, with 16 bases between them. CDR3: CASSLVRRAHREKLFF. The CDR3 nucleotides read TGTGCCAGCAGCTTAGTGCGGAGGGCACATCGTGAAAAACTGTTTTTT.

V gene TRBV7-9 combines with J gene TRBJ2-7, with D perhaps assigned TRBD1 or TRBD2 (9 bases each). There are 14 residues in the CDR3. Germline V gene lookup returns CDR1 SEHNR and CDR2 FQNEAQ (reference sequence). This CDR3 reads CASGGTGSPYEQYF. CDR3 in DNA: TGTGCGAGCGGGGGGACAGGGTCCCCTTACGAGCAGTACTTC.

The chain is built from TRBV6-5 and TRBJ1-4; unclear D gene. Germline CDR1 is MNHEY and CDR2 is SVGAGI. Between the trimmed V and J ends, which lost 2 bases and 8 bases, there was a span of 9 bases. The length of the CDR3 is 13 residues. The CDR3 spells CASSYGGGEKLFF. Written as DNA, the CDR3 is TGTGCCAGCAGTTACGGAGGTGGGGAAAAACTGTTTTTT.

This sequence joins TRBV12-5 and TRBJ2-1; D is unresolved. CDR1 is LGHNT and CDR2 is FRNRAP in the germline V gene. Trimming stripped 6 bases from V and 10 bases from J, with 10 bases between. The CDR3 covers 11 residues. CDR3 DNA sequence: TGTGCTAGTGGCTCGACTGGGGAGCAGTTCTTC. Amino acid sequence: CASGSTGEQFF.

The CDR3 sequence: CASSVGLRPSYNEQFF. The CDR3 nucleotides read TGTGCCAGTAGTGTGGGACTACGCCCCTCCTACAATGAGCAGTTCTTC. The chain carries TRBV19 and TRBJ2-1, with 7 nucleotides matching TRBD2. The germline CDR1 and CDR2 sequences are LNHDA and SQIVND (reference sequence). This CDR3 is 16 amino acids long. V shed 5 bases, J shed 0 bases, and the junction held 7 bases outside the gene matches.

Here the CDR3 DNA reads TGTGCCAGCAGCTCAGCCCGGGACCTCTCCTACGAGCAGTACTTC. This encodes CASSSARDLSYEQYF. V is TRBV7-9 and J is TRBJ2-7, with D possibly called TRBD1 or TRBD2 (5 bases each). Trimming cost V 4 bases and J 0 bases, with 13 bases left between them. Per germline, CDR1 SEHNR and CDR2 FQNEAQ (reference sequence). The length of the CDR3 is 15 residues.

The chain has TRBV9 and TRBJ2-3; D perhaps matches TRBD1 (6 bases). Trimming shortened V by 2 bases and J by 0 bases, and 16 bases separated the two germline ends. Germline CDR1 SGDLS, CDR2 YYNGEE. The CDR3 spans 17 residues. The CDR3 protein is CASSVPPTGTSTDTQYF. The CDR3 nucleotides read TGTGCCAGCAGCGTCCCTCCGACAGGCACTAGCACAGATACGCAGTATTTT.

This chain joins TRBV19 and TRBJ1-5; D perhaps matches TRBD1 (5 bases). Germline V gene lookup returns CDR1 LNHDA and CDR2 SQIVND (reference sequence). V lost 3 bases and J 6 bases, leaving 18 bases between the germline ends. CDR3 length equals 16 residues. The DNA of the CDR3 is TGTGCCAGTAGTATCCCCAGGGTTGTGGGTAGTCAGCCCCAGCATTTT. Translation: CASSIPRVVGSQPQHF.

The chain uses TRBV12-5 and TRBJ2-2, with 12 bases lining up with TRBD1. J was trimmed by 4 bases and V by 5 bases; bases with no gene match: 8. This CDR3 region has 17 residues. The germline CDR1 and CDR2 sequences are LGHNT and FRNRAP. The CDR3 region is CASGPGGTGGITGELFF. In DNA form, the CDR3 reads TGTGCTAGTGGTCCGGGAGGGACAGGGGGCATCACCGGGGAGCTGTTTTTT.

The chain has TRBV19 and TRBJ2-1, with 7 nucleotides matching TRBD2. The V segment lost 5 bases and the J segment 7 bases; nucleotides outside the gene matches: 14. Germline CDR1 reads LNHDA; CDR2 reads SQIVND (reference sequence). This CDR3 has 16 residues. CDR3 DNA sequence: TGTGCCAGTAGTGTAAACCTAGCGGACCCCTTGAATGAGCAGTTCTTC. Its translation is CASSVNLADPLNEQFF.

J is TRBJ2-3 and V is TRBV30; 10 nucleotides agree with TRBD1. J gave up 1 base and V 0 bases, and 1 base lay outside the gene matches. The CDR3 totals 15 residues. Germline V gene sequence: CDR1 GTSNPN, CDR2 SVGIG (reference sequence). Here the CDR3 reads CAWSVGTGGTDTQYF. As DNA, the CDR3 is TGTGCCTGGAGTGTGGGGACAGGGGGCACAGATACGCAGTATTTT.